In this sample, the clone carrying this TCR beta chain turned up many times. Its antigen remains unknown. These data belong to a study of T-cell reconstitution after alpha-beta-depleted transplantation in children. Study-level results: After transplant, high TCRbeta diversity at day 60 in some patients arose from surviving recipient T cells and thymic progenitors. Diversity and T-cell counts at one year after transplant derived mostly from new T cells.

Deletions cut 6 bases from V and 0 bases from J, with 9 bases between. Germline CDR1 is MNHEY and CDR2 is SVGAGI. This CDR3 is built from 14 residues. Unique molecular identifiers were incorporated when the TCRbeta library was constructed. In TCRdb, the PCR reads were re-called with MiXCR into one record per CDR3 protein. The sample records fewer than 350,000 distinct CDR3 sequences, around 7.3% being singletons. The chain uses TRBV6-5 and TRBJ1-5, with a possible D match to TRBD1 (5 bases). Sequences were derived from peripheral blood, sampled 360 days after TCRalphabeta/CD19-depleted stem cell transplant. The receptor's source is a female patient under 10 years old who had a stem cell transplant for Fanconi anemia, so the T cells may come from the graft donor. Written as DNA, the CDR3 is TGTGCCAGCAGAGGACAATATAGCAATCAGCCCCAGCATTTT. Its protein product is CASRGQYSNQPQHF.